This T cell receptor (beta chain) comes out of a study of shared clonotypes between healthy human individuals. V trimming: 7 bases; J trimming: 8 bases; junction bases outside the gene matches: 17. The CDR3 is 15 residues long. Clones were sequenced by immunoSEQ multiplex PCR, and TCRdb holds only the in-frame ones, with some missing. The data hold some 120,000 clones, with over 65% observed a single time. V and J are TRBV5-3 and TRBJ1-2, with 7 bases identical to TRBD1. TRBV5-3 is identified as an open reading frame with a role that is uncertain. Sequenced: memory CD8+ T cells sorted from blood. The subset was: CD45RO+ cells pooled with CCR7-negative TemRA cells. The source of this sequence is a young woman in good health. The CDR3 bases are TGTGCCAGACAGTTTCCCGGGACAGCTGCGGTCGGCTACACCTTC. Residues: CARQFPGTAAVGYTF.